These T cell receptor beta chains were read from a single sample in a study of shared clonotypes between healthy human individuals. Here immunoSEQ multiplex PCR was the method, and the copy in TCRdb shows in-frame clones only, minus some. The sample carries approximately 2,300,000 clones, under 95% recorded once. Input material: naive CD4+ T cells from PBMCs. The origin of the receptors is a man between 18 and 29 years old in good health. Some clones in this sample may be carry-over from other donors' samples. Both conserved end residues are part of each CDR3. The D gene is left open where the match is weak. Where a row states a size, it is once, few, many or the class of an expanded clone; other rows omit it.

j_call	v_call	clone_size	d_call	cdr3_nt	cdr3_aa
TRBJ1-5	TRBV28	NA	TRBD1	TGTGCCAGCCGTGGGGACAGGGGGCTCCATAGCAATCAGCCCCAGCATTTT	CASRGDRGLHSNQPQHF
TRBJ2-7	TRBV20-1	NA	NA	TGCAGTGCGTTCCAGGGCGAGCAGTACTTC	CSAFQGEQYF
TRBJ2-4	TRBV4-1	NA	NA	TGCGCCAGCAGCCAAGAATCTGAAAATAGGGGTCAGTACTTC	CASSQESENRGQYF
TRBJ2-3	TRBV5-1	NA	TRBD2	TGCGCCAGCAGCTTGGGGCCGTTTAGCGGGAGTACAGATACGCAGTATTTT	CASSLGPFSGSTDTQYF
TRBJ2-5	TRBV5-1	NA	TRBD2	TGCGCCAGCAGCCCGCGGGAGTGGGGGGAGACCCAGTACTTC	CASSPREWGETQYF
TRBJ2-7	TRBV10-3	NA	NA	TGTGCCATCAGTGGTCTGAGGGGCAGCCACCTCTACGAGCAGTACTTC	CAISGLRGSHLYEQYF
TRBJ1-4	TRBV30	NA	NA	TGTGCCTGGAGTATGCAGGATGAAAAACTGTTTTTT	CAWSMQDEKLFF
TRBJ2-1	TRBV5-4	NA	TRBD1	TGTGCCAGCAGCTTGCCGGGACAGGGGCCGTATGAGCAGTTCTTC	CASSLPGQGPYEQFF
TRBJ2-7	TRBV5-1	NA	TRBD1	TGCGCCAGCAGCTGGGGGACAGGGGGCATCTACGAGCAGTACTTC	CASSWGTGGIYEQYF
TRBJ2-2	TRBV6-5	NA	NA	TGTGCCAGCCGGCGTGGGTTCGGCGGGGAGCTGTTTTTT	CASRRGFGGELFF
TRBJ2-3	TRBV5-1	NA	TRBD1	TGCGCCAGCAGCTTGAGGGGGCGGAGGACCACAGATACGCAGTATTTT	CASSLRGRRTTDTQYF
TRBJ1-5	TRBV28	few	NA	TGTGCCAGCACCCGTCACCCGGAGCCCCAGCATTTT	CASTRHPEPQHF
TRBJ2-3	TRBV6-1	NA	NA	TGTGCCAGCAGTGATTTACAGACCGGCGGCACAGATACGCAGTATTTT	CASSDLQTGGTDTQYF
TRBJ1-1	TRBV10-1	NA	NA	TGCGCCAGCAGTGAGGGAGAAGGGGCTGAAGCTTTCTTT	CASSEGEGAEAFF
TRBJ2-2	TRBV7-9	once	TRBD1	TGTGCCAGCAGCCCGGGACAGGGGGAGACTGGGGAGCTGTTTTTT	CASSPGQGETGELFF